This TCR beta chain was retrieved from a study of CD8+ T cells in alopecia areata (dated by TCRdb to about 2018). For the study in its entirety: Treated patients were enrolled in an open-label pilot trial of oral tofacitinib at 5 to 10 mg twice daily for moderate-to-severe alopecia areata. Tofacitinib was administered for 6 to 18 months, and 6 months of follow-up off drug were then conducted to assess delayed response and recurrence. The SALT score, which quantifies the percentage of affected scalp surface area, was used to measure disease severity in treated patients. The study used high-throughput TCRbeta sequencing to examine T cell clonal expansion in alopecia areata, in both the C3H/HeJ mouse model and human patients. On the human side, TCRbeta sequencing was run on scalp tissue and on sorted CD4+ and CD8+ peripheral blood T cells from healthy controls and from alopecia areata patients with either patchy or totalis/universalis disease. Patients on tofacitinib were biopsied at baseline and after 4 and 24 weeks of treatment, and several of the patients also had a later scalp biopsy. Scalp clonality was compared among normal scalp (n=4), patchy alopecia areata scalp (n=8), and alopecia totalis/universalis scalp (n=8). RNA was extracted with the PAXgene miRNA kit for fixed scalp, the miRNeasy kit for PBMCs, and the RNeasy kit for mouse skin. Amplification of TCRbeta CDR3 regions was done by immunoSEQ multiplex PCR using 35 Vbeta forward primers and 13 Jbeta reverse primers.

Per the publication, the time point label means: around 22 weeks on oral tofacitinib. This specimen's treatment or condition label, interpreted: oral pan-JAK inhibitor, 5-10 mg twice daily. Lesional scalp punch biopsies and peripheral blood were collected from alopecia areata patients. PBMCs were isolated by density centrifugation and stained for CD3, CD4 and CD8, after which CD4+ and CD8+ T cells were sorted on a FACSAria. The research as a whole found: Compared with normal scalp, lesional scalp, particularly in alopecia totalis/universalis, had higher clonality and more expanded CD8+ clones, which suggests antigenic drive. TCR sequences shared between patients were less clear than in mice, possibly partly because of HLA diversity in the patient population. Many expanded lesional clones persisted in scalp and blood during tofacitinib treatment, which may partly explain relapse after stopping treatment. Unlike mouse skin, which is dominated by gammadelta T cells, normal human skin has resident alphabeta T cells that are also sequenced, and this complicates analysis of the scalp TCR repertoire. Because the treated cohort was small and had just a single nonresponder, larger studies are needed to establish links between baseline CD8+ expansion and response. Tofacitinib significantly lowered scalp clonality and the number of expanded CD8+ clones among the top 100 scalp clones.

The library was made by the immunoSEQ multiplex PCR assay. For TCR sequencing, RNA was extracted from every sample and reverse transcribed into cDNA to serve as template. First-strand cDNA was synthesized using SuperScript III with a 2:1 mix of oligo-dT and random hexamers. Amplification bias was assessed with a synthetic immune receptor repertoire, and residual bias was removed computationally. As for how the authors treated the data: Raw reads were preprocessed to remove errors, and CDR3 was defined by IMGT conventions from the conserved cysteine to phenylalanine. Clonality was computed by normalizing Shannon entropy by log2 of the number of productive unique TCRs and subtracting the result from 1. CD4 or CD8 identity of scalp clones was inferred by cross-referencing scalp TCRbeta sequences with sorted blood CD4 and CD8 repertoires. TCRdb took this table from immuneACCESS and kept in-frame rearrangements with V and J called. Such tables lack part of the clones; where checked against another copy, unresolved V genes explain under half of the gap, and the rest is unexplained. V and J calls and clone size follow that table, whereas D and trimming were derived from the DNA. Here the sample has over 150,000 clones; roughly 60% occur a single time. Of the sample, approximately 14% falls within the top ten clones.

Taken from cysteine to phenylalanine, the CDR3 has 15 residues. Left in the record is the CDR3 DNA by itself, 45 bases read in frame from the first base. The germline V gene supplies CDR1 ENHRY and CDR2 SYGVKD. Trimming leaves V shorter by 6 bases and J shorter by 0 bases, with the junction holding 6 bases beyond the gene matches. Details on this clone: Its antigen remains unidentified. Base qualities are missing; no much larger clone stands one base away.

This specimen was CD4+ T cells sorted from blood, taken at week 24, from a patient treated with tofacitinib. The receptor was derived from a human donor with alopecia areata. Recombination joined TRBV10-3 with TRBJ2-5; TRBD1 aligns with 8 central bases. The CDR3 region has the sequence CAISSDRVYQETQYF. The nucleotide sequence is TGTGCCATCAGCTCGGACAGGGTGTACCAAGAGACCCAGTACTTC.